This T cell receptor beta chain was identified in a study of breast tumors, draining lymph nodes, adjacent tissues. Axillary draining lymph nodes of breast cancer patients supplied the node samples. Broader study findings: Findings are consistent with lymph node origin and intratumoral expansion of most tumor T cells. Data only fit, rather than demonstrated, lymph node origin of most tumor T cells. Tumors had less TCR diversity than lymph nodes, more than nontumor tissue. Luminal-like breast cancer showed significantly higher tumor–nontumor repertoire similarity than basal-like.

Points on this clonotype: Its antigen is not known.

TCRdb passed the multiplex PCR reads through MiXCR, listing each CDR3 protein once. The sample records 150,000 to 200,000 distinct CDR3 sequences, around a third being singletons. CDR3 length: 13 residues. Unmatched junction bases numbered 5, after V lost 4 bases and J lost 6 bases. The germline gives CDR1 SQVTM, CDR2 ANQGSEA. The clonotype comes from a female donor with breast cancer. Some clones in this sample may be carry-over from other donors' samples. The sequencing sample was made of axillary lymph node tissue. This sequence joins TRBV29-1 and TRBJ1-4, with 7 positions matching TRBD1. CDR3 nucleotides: TGCAGCGTTGTAAGGGGGCTAGATGAAAAACTGTTTTTT. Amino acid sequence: CSVVRGLDEKLFF.